The clone carrying this T cell receptor beta chain was detected once. This record comes from a study of control samples from healthy donors and cancer patients. The repertoire was sequenced with immunoSEQ multiplex PCR; TCRdb's copy has only in-frame clones and lacks some. The sample lists roughly 370,000 clones, 90% occurring once. Sequences were obtained from PBMCs. This receptor was taken from a man aged 40-55 years with head and neck cancer.

DNA for the CDR3: TGTGCCAGCAGCATAACAGGGGATACGCAGTATTTT. Its translation: CASSITGDTQYF. The rearrangement joins TRBV28 to TRBJ2-3; D perhaps matches TRBD1 (6 bases). Trimming took off 6 bases at V and 6 bases at J, with 10 bases between the two ends. CDR1 and CDR2 from the germline V gene are MDHEN and SYDVKM. This CDR3 is built from 12 residues.